This T cell receptor (beta chain) appears in the sequencing data of a study of blood T cell repertoires in COVID-19. Looking at the study overall: Both acute and convalescent COVID-19 samples were obtained from the United States, Italy and Spain.

Profiling relied on immunoSEQ multiplex PCR, and the TCRdb table lists in-frame clones only, not all of them. This table has 100,000 to 130,000 clones, under 95% appearing once. The CDR3 loop spans 16 amino acids. The V segment lost 4 bases and the J segment 4 bases; nucleotides outside the gene matches: 8. CDR1 and CDR2 (germline): MNHEY, SVGAGI. The TCR comes from a woman aged 30 to 39 with acute or convalescent COVID-19. The rearrangement joins TRBV6-5 to TRBJ2-1, with 9 bases that match TRBD2. The sample comprised peripheral blood. Written as DNA, the CDR3 is TGTGCCAGCAGTTTAACCTTAGCGGGAGTTTACAATGAGCAGTTCTTC. This sequence encodes CASSLTLAGVYNEQFF.